This TCR beta chain derives from a study of OX40 agonist ivuxolimab in advanced cancers. On the study more broadly: Antecedent anti-PD-1, anti-PD-L1 or anti-CTLA-4 therapy was permissible, with 35% to 40% having received some.

Regarding the study as a whole: Among T cells, CD8+ cells averaged more expanded clones than CD4+ cells.

A word on this clone: As yet, its antigen is unknown.

Systemic immunosuppression or a history of autoimmune disease excluded patients. Sequencing was performed with immunoSEQ multiplex PCR; in TCRdb, only in-frame clones are kept and a portion is missing. The sample yields approximately 82,000 clones, 65% to 90% seen once. The CDR3 covers 13 residues. Trimming removed 4 bases from V and 14 bases from J, with 19 bases in between. Germline V gives CDR1 SGHNT, CDR2 YENEEA. The rearrangement uses TRBV11-3 and TRBJ2-3, with a weak D call TRBD2 (5 bases). The TCR comes from an adult with an advanced solid tumor such as melanoma, head and neck, liver or kidney cancer. This specimen consisted of CD4+ or CD8+ T cells sorted from blood, obtained in a trial of the OX40 agonist ivuxolimab. This chain's CDR3 is CASSSVTRRKWYF. CDR3 sequence (DNA): TGTGCCAGCAGCTCGGTTACTAGAAGAAAGTGGTATTTT.